What follows are 28 T cell receptor beta chains derived from one specimen sequenced in a study of CD8+CD57+ T cells in acquired aplastic anemia. TCR beta VDJ and CDR3 were profiled, and genomic DNA was the template. TCRdb fed the reads into MiXCR, producing one record per CDR3 protein. Found here are approximately 380,000 distinct CDR3 sequences, 60% to 80% of them singletons; the top ten hold under 4.5%. Sequencing was done on a sample of sorted CD4+, CD8+, or CD8+CD57+ T cells (not recorded which) from PBMCs. These receptors were obtained from a human donor in good health, serving as a control.

As for this clonotype: A read error is likely, as this CDR3 ends without the conserved phenylalanine or tryptophan. It is unclear where the CDR3 begins or ends on the DNA, so no DNA is shown, and the CDR3 is as TCRdb lists it. The chain combines TRBV7-7 with TRBJ2-5; the DNA was not used to check the table's D call, TRBD2. The CDR3 is 13 residues long, counting both termini. The germline CDR1 and CDR2 sequences are SSHAT and FNYEAQ (reference sequence). The CDR3 region is CASSAGPRTYEQY.

This clonotype was seen repeatedly, ten times or more. This rearrangement joins TRBV6-1 to TRBJ2-3; D not resolved. CDR1 and CDR2 (germline): MNHNS, SASEGT. V dropped 8 bases and J dropped 4 bases, with 16 bases sitting between them. The CDR3 is 14 amino acids. The CDR3 spells CASWAASAADTQYF. CDR3 nucleotide sequence: TGTGCCAGCTGGGCCGCCTCCGCCGCAGATACGCAGTATTTT.

The sample holds a few counts of this clonotype. This could be a read error, since a much larger clone is one nucleotide away. This chain links TRBV7-2 with TRBJ2-2; 7 bases map to TRBD1. The CDR3 is 12 amino acids. Per the germline V gene, CDR1 is SGHTA and CDR2 is FQGNSA. V was pared by 6 bases and J by 7 bases, with 2 bases of the junction left unmatched. The CDR3 protein is CASRTGHGELFF. CDR3 DNA: TGTGCCAGCAGGACAGGGCACGGGGAGCTGTTTTTT.

The CDR3 coding sequence is TGTGCCAGCAGTGAAGGGGTCCCCTATAATTCACCCCTCCACTTT. Its protein is CASSEGVPYNSPLHF. This rearrangement joins TRBV2 to TRBJ1-6; D ambiguous. The CDR3 is 15 amino acids. V was trimmed by 1 base and J by 2 bases, leaving 6 bases between them. Germline V CDR1 and CDR2: SNHLY, FYNNEI.

The gene calls are TRBV11-2 and TRBJ1-1, with TRBD1 identical over 8 bases. V lost 5 bases and J lost 4; bases outside the gene matches: 3. Germline V gives CDR1 SGHAT, CDR2 FQNNGV. This CDR3 is 13 amino acids long. The CDR3 DNA sequence: TGTGCCAGCAGCCCAGGACAGGGCACTGAAGCTTTCTTT. Translated, it gives CASSPGQGTEAFF.

As to this clonotype: This is likely a read error, given that the CDR3 carries no conserved phenylalanine or tryptophan at its end. It is unclear where the CDR3 begins or ends on the DNA, so no DNA is shown, and the CDR3 is as TCRdb lists it. This chain joins TRBV2 and TRBJ1-2; TRBD1 is the table's D call and was not checked against the DNA. The germline gives CDR1 SNHLY, CDR2 FYNNEI. The CDR3 is 15 amino acids in total, end residues counted. Here the CDR3 reads CARKGAEDYGYTFGS.

To note about this clonotype: The junction departs from the called germline gene at one end, perhaps through a read error. The rearrangement uses TRBV9 and TRBJ1-1; tentatively, D is TRBD1 (5 bases). The CDR3 runs to 11 residues. Looked up from germline, CDR1 is SGDLS and CDR2 is YYNGEE. The DNA for the CDR3 is TGTGCCAGCAGCGCTTCGGGGGAGGCTAACTTT. Protein: CASSASGEANF.

This clonotype was seen many times. V is TRBV15 and J is TRBJ2-7; D unclear. Trimming left V 1 base short and J 5 bases short, with 9 bases between. Looked up from germline, CDR1 is LNHNV and CDR2 is YYDKDF (reference sequence). There are 13 residues in the CDR3. The CDR3 DNA reads TGTGCCACCAGCAGAGTTCCCGGCGACGAGCAGTACTTC. Its protein is CATSRVPGDEQYF.

This clonotype was seen ten or more times. The chain has TRBV20-1 and TRBJ2-1; 10 nucleotides agree with TRBD2. V was pared by 6 bases and J by 0 bases, with 2 bases of the junction left unmatched. The CDR3 is made up of 14 amino acids. Germline CDR1 and CDR2: DFQATT and SNEGSKA (reference sequence). The CDR3 DNA reads as TGCAGTGCAGTAGCGGGGGGCTCCTACAATGAGCAGTTCTTC. This codes for CSAVAGGSYNEQFF.

On this clonotype itself: Its ends do not fully match the called genes, so a read error is possible. The gene calls are TRBV2 and TRBJ1-2; tentative D call: TRBD1 (6 bases). This CDR3 is built from 12 residues. The germline CDR1 and CDR2 sequences are SNHLY and FYNNEI. CDR3 bases: TGTGCCAACAGTGGACAGAAGTATGGCTACACCTTC. It encodes CANSGQKYGYTF.

To note about this clonotype: Since a much larger clone is just one base distant, this may be a read error. V usage is TRBV5-4 and J usage is TRBJ2-1, with TRBD2 matching over 8 bases. The CDR3 is 14 residues long. Germline loops: CDR1 SGHNT, CDR2 YYREEE (reference sequence). CDR3 in amino acids: CVSSSGGIYNEQFF. The CDR3 DNA reads as TGTGTCAGCAGCAGCGGGGGAATCTACAATGAGCAGTTCTTC.

As concerns this clonotype: Here the CDR3 omits its conserved ending phenylalanine or tryptophan, so a read error is the likely source. The chain joins TRBV10-3 to TRBJ2-5; D unresolved. The CDR3 has 14 amino acids. V was cut by 7 bases and J by 4 bases, with 16 bases left in between. Germline CDR1 reads ENHRY; CDR2 reads SYGVKD. The CDR3 DNA reads as TGTGCCATCACGCCCAATGGGCAGCGAGAGACCCAGTACTCC. Protein sequence: CAITPNGQRETQYS.

This chain uses TRBV5-1 with TRBJ2-1, with 12 bases lining up with TRBD2. The CDR3 has 15 amino acids. V lost 0 bases, J lost 12 bases, and 7 bases stayed unmatched. Germline assignment: CDR1 SGHRS and CDR2 YFSETQ. DNA of the CDR3: TGCGCCAGCAGCTTGGGAACTAGCGGGGGGTTGGTGCAGTTCTTC. Amino acid sequence: CASSLGTSGGLVQFF.

This clonotype was detected only once. This could be a read error, since a much larger clone is one nucleotide away. This chain connects TRBV6-5 to TRBJ1-1; TRBD1 matches 7 bases. The CDR3 has 12 residues. In germline, CDR1 is MNHEY, CDR2 SVGAGI. CDR3 bases: TGTGCCAGCAGTTCCGACAGGGTCTCGGCTCTCTTT. Encoded protein: CASSSDRVSALF.

The chain couples TRBV7-2 to TRBJ1-2; TRBD1 matches at 8 bases. This CDR3 has 15 residues. The germline gives CDR1 SGHTA, CDR2 FQGNSA. J gave up 8 bases and V 5 bases, and 13 bases lay outside the gene matches. CDR3 DNA: TGTGCCAGCAGCCGACCGGGACAGGACGCGGGAGGCTACACCTTC. Protein: CASSRPGQDAGGYTF.

The chain has TRBV24-1 and TRBJ1-1, with D unclear. Trimming stripped 6 bases from V and 10 bases from J, with 23 bases between. Germline V gene lookup returns CDR1 KGHDR and CDR2 SFDVKD. There are 15 residues in the CDR3. CDR3 amino acids: CATSINGTPRSGAFF. For the CDR3, the DNA is TGTGCCACCAGTATCAACGGCACCCCACGTAGTGGAGCTTTCTTT.

The table lists this clonotype with a few counts. The V and J genes are TRBV10-3 and TRBJ1-1, with D perhaps TRBD1 (5 bases). Germline CDR1 and CDR2: ENHRY and SYGVKD. The CDR3 runs 11 residues. The ends were cut back, 5 bases at V and 6 bases at J, with 7 bases in the middle. The CDR3 region has the DNA TGTGCCATCAGTTCCAGGGCTGAAGCTTTCTTT. It specifies CAISSRAEAFF.

Note on this clonotype: This clone may be a read error of a much larger clone one base away. The CDR3 nucleotides are TGTGCCAGCAGTTTGGGGCCGCTTGGGACCCAGTACTTC. Encoded protein: CASSLGPLGTQYF. J is TRBJ2-5 and V is TRBV7-2; D possibly corresponds to TRBD1 (5 bases). The germline gives CDR1 SGHTA, CDR2 FQGNSA. Trimming cost V 6 bases and J 7 bases, with 15 bases left between them. CDR3 length equals 13 residues.

The genes are TRBV12-3 or TRBV12-4 and TRBJ2-7; D assignment may be TRBD1 or TRBD2 (5 bases each). Trimming cost V 7 bases and J 1 base, with 17 bases left between them. The CDR3 extends over 15 amino acids. CDR3 protein: CASIHYQGRSYEQYF. CDR3 in DNA: TGTGCCAGCATCCACTACCAGGGACGGTCCTACGAGCAGTACTTC.

This clonotype was seen a few times. This may be a read error, as it is one base from a much larger clone. This chain joins TRBV19 and TRBJ2-3; D is possibly TRBD1 (5 bases). The CDR3 has 13 residues. Germline CDR1 is LNHDA and CDR2 is SQIVND (reference sequence). The chain's CDR3 is CASRPVNTGTQYF. The CDR3 nucleotides are TGTGCCAGTAGGCCAGTGAACACAGGTACGCAGTATTTT.

Turning to this clonotype: The CDR3 end shows no conserved phenylalanine or tryptophan, and so a read error is likely. The DNA is omitted, as the CDR3 cannot be located on it reliably, and the CDR3 follows TCRdb's listing. This sequence joins TRBV19 and TRBJ1-6. CDR1 is LNHDA, CDR2 SQIVND, per germline (reference sequence). Ends included, the CDR3 has 14 residues. This chain's CDR3 is CASSTEPRGSGLRY.

This clonotype was seen many times. J is TRBJ1-1 and V is TRBV6-5; D unclear. The V gene lost 8 bases and the J gene lost 11 bases, with 15 bases spanning the gap. Germline values: CDR1 MNHEY, CDR2 SVGAGI. CDR3 length equals 11 residues. This CDR3 reads CASRTRSKAFF. As DNA, the CDR3 is TGTGCCAGCCGGACCCGGTCTAAGGCTTTCTTT.

In its sample, this clonotype was seen a few times. The chain couples TRBV10-3 to TRBJ2-5; the match to TRBD2 covers 9 bases. CDR3 length: 15 amino acids. The germline CDR1 and CDR2 sequences are ENHRY and SYGVKD. The junction had 20 bases not matched to a gene; V was cut back by 11 bases and J by 10 bases. The DNA for the CDR3 is TGTGCCGGCAGTCATCCTAGCGGGAAGATCAGTAGCCAGTACTTC. Protein sequence: CAGSHPSGKISSQYF.

The chain links TRBV7-2 to TRBJ1-4; D is uncertain. The ends were cut back, 2 bases at V and 8 bases at J, with 12 bases in the middle. This CDR3 spans 14 amino acids. Germline CDR1 reads SGHTA; CDR2 reads FQGNSA. The CDR3 DNA sequence: TGTGCCAGCAGCTTATTCCCCCAGACCGAAAAACTGTTTTTT. Translating gives CASSLFPQTEKLFF.

This chain connects TRBV9 to TRBJ1-1, with D unclear. Germline V gives CDR1 SGDLS, CDR2 YYNGEE. The CDR3 has 13 residues. Trimming shortened V by 4 bases and J by 13 bases, and 20 bases separated the two germline ends. CDR3 region: CASSYRVGTDDFF. The CDR3 DNA reads TGTGCCAGCAGCTACCGGGTAGGCACTGACGATTTCTTT.

V is TRBV29-1 and J is TRBJ2-7; D is unclear. From germline, CDR1 is SQVTM and CDR2 ANQGSEA. The length of the CDR3 is 12 residues. CDR3 in amino acids: CGGSEPPYEQYF. CDR3 in DNA: TGCGGCGGCAGCGAGCCACCCTACGAGCAGTACTTC.

This clonotype was recorded once. The gene calls are TRBV25-1 and TRBJ2-1; TRBD2 matches at 8 bases. V lost 4 bases and J lost 4; bases outside the gene matches: 3. Germline loops: CDR1 MGHDK, CDR2 SYGVNS. CDR3 length equals 14 residues. CDR3 in DNA: TGTGCCAGCAGTGGAATAGCGGGATACAATGAGCAGTTCTTC. Translated, it gives CASSGIAGYNEQFF.

V is TRBV5-1 and J is TRBJ1-2; TRBD1 matches 7 bases. The germline CDR1 and CDR2 sequences are SGHRS and YFSETQ. V trimming: 2 bases; J trimming: 7 bases; junction bases outside the gene matches: 8. The CDR3 is made up of 14 amino acids. Written as DNA, the CDR3 is TGCGCCAGCAGCTTCCCGCCGGGACAGCCTGGCTACACCTTC. This codes for CASSFPPGQPGYTF.